Presented here are 25 T cell receptor beta chains from one specimen sequenced in a study of blood T cell repertoires in COVID-19. Profiling relied on immunoSEQ multiplex PCR, and the TCRdb table lists in-frame clones only, not all of them. The table records 150,000 to 250,000 clones, roughly nine tenths of them present only once. The sample consisted of PBMCs or T cells enriched from blood (not recorded which). The origin of the receptors is a woman aged 30 to 39 who had recovered from COVID-19.

V usage is TRBV5-6 and J usage is TRBJ2-1; 12 bases agree with TRBD1. This CDR3 is built from 17 residues. The J segment lost 1 base and the V segment lost 2 bases, leaving 4 bases of the junction unmatched. The germline V gene encodes CDR1 SGHDT and CDR2 YYEEEE. CDR3 in amino acids: CASSLRDRGPSYNEQFF. CDR3 coding DNA: TGTGCCAGCAGCTTACGGGACAGGGGGCCTTCCTACAATGAGCAGTTCTTC.

CDR3: CASSLGQGRTEAFF. The CDR3 nucleotides are TGTGCCAGTAGCCTCGGACAGGGGAGGACTGAAGCTTTCTTT. V is TRBV19 and J is TRBJ1-1, with 9 positions matching TRBD1. The germline V gene has CDR1 LNHDA and CDR2 SQIVND (reference sequence). V lost 6 bases to trimming and J lost 5 bases; unmatched junction nucleotides: 7. CDR3 length: 14 residues.

The count of this clone is one. The chain carries TRBV25-1 and TRBJ2-1; tentative D call: TRBD2 (5 bases). The CDR3 totals 14 residues. The V end lost 5 bases, the J end lost 7 bases, and 15 bases lay between the germline ends. Per the germline V gene, CDR1 is MGHDK and CDR2 is SYGVNS. The CDR3 loop reads CASSTRRRMNEQFF. The CDR3 DNA reads TGTGCCAGCAGTACCCGGAGGCGGATGAATGAGCAGTTCTTC.

This clone was picked up a small number of times. This chain connects TRBV29-1 to TRBJ2-2; TRBD2 agrees at 7 bases. Germline trimming cut 7 bases from V and 6 bases from J; bases unmatched to any gene: 11. There are 14 residues in the CDR3. The germline V gene has CDR1 SQVTM and CDR2 ANQGSEA. CDR3 DNA: TGCAGCGCCGCCGGGGAGGGGAGATCCGGGGAGCTGTTTTTT. Its protein is CSAAGEGRSGELFF.

V usage is TRBV11-3 and J usage is TRBJ1-2; a possible D gene is TRBD1 (6 bases). This CDR3 has 15 residues. The ends were cut back, 3 bases at V and 4 bases at J, with 15 bases in the middle. Germline V gene data show CDR1 as SGHNT and CDR2 as YENEEA. CDR3 in DNA: TGTGCCAGCAGCTTGAGGAACAGGGCCCCCTATGGCTACACCTTC. Amino acids: CASSLRNRAPYGYTF. Using reference TRBV11-3 and TRBJ1-2 for the parts outside the CDR3, the full variable domain is EAGVVQSPRYKIIEKKQPVAFWCNPISGHNTLYWYLQNLGQGPELLIRYENEEAVDDSQLPKDRFSAERLKGVDSTLKIQPAELGDSAVYLCASSLRNRAPYGYTFGSGTRLTVV.

This clone appeared a single time. The rearrangement uses TRBV30 and TRBJ1-2; a possible D gene is TRBD1 (6 bases). This CDR3 has 13 residues. Germline-derived CDR1 and CDR2 are GTSNPN and SVGIG (reference sequence). V was cut by 2 bases and J by 9 bases, with 16 bases left in between. CDR3 residues: CAWSSSSTGSYTF. The CDR3 DNA reads as TGTGCCTGGAGTTCTTCTTCGACAGGCAGCTACACCTTC.

This clone has just one count. The gene calls are TRBV19 and TRBJ1-6, with 7 bases identical to TRBD1. The germline V gene encodes CDR1 LNHDA and CDR2 SQIVND (reference sequence). V was clipped by 3 bases and J by 7 bases; unmatched bases: 6. This CDR3 spans 15 amino acids. This CDR3 reads CASSITGESNSPLHF. Written as DNA, the CDR3 is TGTGCCAGTAGTATCACAGGGGAATCGAATTCACCCCTCCACTTT. The full variable domain, its missing parts supplied by reference TRBV19 and TRBJ1-6, is DGGITQSPKYLFRKEGQNVTLSCEQNLNHDAMYWYRQDPGQGLRLIYYSQIVNDFQKGDIAEGYSVSREKKESFPLTVTSAQKNPTAFYLCASSITGESNSPLHFGNGTRLTVT.

This chain connects TRBV30 to TRBJ1-2; 11 bases fit TRBD1. The junction had 3 bases not matched to a gene; V was cut back by 0 bases and J by 6 bases. Per the germline V gene, CDR1 is GTSNPN and CDR2 is SVGIG (reference sequence). This CDR3 has 14 residues. The chain's CDR3 is CAWSVGTGGDGYTF. The CDR3 DNA follows: TGTGCCTGGAGTGTAGGGACAGGGGGTGATGGCTACACCTTC.

This chain connects TRBV5-4 to TRBJ1-1; tentatively, D is TRBD1 (5 bases). This CDR3 contains 15 residues. Germline CDR1 is SGHNT and CDR2 is YYREEE (reference sequence). The germline V and J ends were trimmed by 0 bases and 0 bases, with 9 bases remaining between them. CDR3 amino acids: CASSLAGSLNTEAFF. As DNA, the CDR3 is TGTGCCAGCAGCTTGGCAGGGTCCTTGAACACTGAAGCTTTCTTT.

The V and J genes are TRBV7-9 and TRBJ1-5, with D unclear. The CDR3 runs to 12 residues. The V and J ends lost 5 bases and 9 bases respectively, with 11 bases between them. Germline-derived CDR1 and CDR2 are SEHNR and FQNEAQ (reference sequence). CDR3 in DNA: TGTGCCAGCAGCCTATCGGCGGGGCCCCAGCATTTT. Translated: CASSLSAGPQHF.

The J gene is TRBJ1-6, the V gene TRBV28, with 8 nucleotides matching TRBD1. This CDR3 is built from 13 residues. Per the germline V gene, CDR1 is MDHEN and CDR2 is SYDVKM. V shed 8 bases and J 7 bases; nucleotides not matched to a gene: 4. The DNA of the CDR3 is TGTGCCAGCTATACAGGGGGGAATTCACCCCTCCACTTT. Translated, it gives CASYTGGNSPLHF.

This rearrangement joins TRBV9 to TRBJ2-7; 10 nucleotides line up with TRBD1. CDR3 length: 16 residues. CDR1 SGDLS and CDR2 YYNGEE come from the germline V gene. The trim removed 4 bases at V and 3 bases at J, leaving 10 bases unmatched. CDR3 nucleotide sequence: TGTGCCAGCAGCCCCAGTCCGGGACAGGGGTTCTACGAGCAGTACTTC. Translation gives CASSPSPGQGFYEQYF. The full variable domain, its missing parts supplied by reference TRBV9 and TRBJ2-7, is DSGVTQTPKHLITATGQRVTLRCSPRSGDLSVYWYQQSLDQGLQFLIQYYNGEERAKGNILERFSAQQFPDLHSELNLSSLELGDSALYFCASSPSPGQGFYEQYFGPGTRLTVT.

In DNA form, the CDR3 reads TGTGCCAGCAGCAGGGCTGGACAGGATTACTATGGCTACACCTTC. Its translation is CASSRAGQDYYGYTF. V gene TRBV5-6 combines with J gene TRBJ1-2, with 7 bases fitting TRBD1. The ends lost 4 bases at V and 3 bases at J; junction bases unmatched: 9. The CDR3 spans 15 residues. Germline CDR1 is SGHDT and CDR2 is YYEEEE. The variable domain in full, completed from reference TRBV5-6 and TRBJ1-2, reads DAGVTQSPTHLIKTRGQQVTLRCSPKSGHDTVSWYQQALGQGPQFIFQYYEEEERQRGNFPDRFSGHQFPNYSSELNVNALLLGDSALYLCASSRAGQDYYGYTFGSGTRLTVV.

The chain recombines TRBV7-9 with TRBJ2-7, with D uncertain. Per the germline V gene, CDR1 is SEHNR and CDR2 is FQNEAQ (reference sequence). The CDR3 has 12 residues. V lost 5 bases to trimming and J lost 6 bases, with 11 bases between them. This chain's CDR3 is CASSPPVSEQYF. In DNA, the CDR3 is TGTGCCAGCAGCCCCCCTGTGAGCGAGCAGTACTTC.

The chain employs TRBV27 and TRBJ2-3; D perhaps matches TRBD2 (5 bases). V lost 4 bases to trimming and J lost 2 bases, with 13 bases between them. Germline V gene data show CDR1 as MNHEY and CDR2 as SMNVEV (reference sequence). The CDR3 covers 15 residues. In DNA, the CDR3 is TGTGCCAGCAGTTCGCGCGGGCTCGCCACAGATACGCAGTATTTT. It is translated as CASSSRGLATDTQYF.

The V and J genes are TRBV2 and TRBJ1-4; TRBD1 is a possible D gene (6 bases). CDR1 and CDR2 (germline): SNHLY, FYNNEI. The CDR3 totals 15 residues. Trimming cost V 7 bases and J 6 bases, with 18 bases left between them. The CDR3 nucleotides read TGTGCCAGCATCATAAGGGGGACCGAGGATGAAAAACTGTTTTTT. Translated, it gives CASIIRGTEDEKLFF. Full variable domain (outside the CDR3, taken from reference TRBV2 and TRBJ1-4): EPEVTQTPSHQVTQMGQEVILRCVPISNHLYFYWYRQILGQKVEFLVSFYNNEISEKSEIFDDQFSVERPDGSNFTLKIRSTKLEDSAMYFCASIIRGTEDEKLFFGSGTQLSVL.

The chain is built from TRBV6-2 or TRBV6-3 and TRBJ2-7; TRBD2 might be the D (6 bases). This CDR3 comprises 17 residues. With 3 bases removed from V and 1 base from J, the gap between germline ends came to 19 bases. Germline-derived CDR1 and CDR2 are MNHEY and SVGEGT. CDR3 nucleotide sequence: TGTGCCAGCAGTTATTGGCATGGGGGGACTCTATCCTACGAGCAGTACTTC. This sequence encodes CASSYWHGGTLSYEQYF.

The rearrangement uses TRBV5-6 and TRBJ1-2; 7 bases line up with TRBD1. V lost 4 bases, J lost 2 bases, and 14 bases stayed unmatched. Germline V gives CDR1 SGHDT, CDR2 YYEEEE. The CDR3 is 17 amino acids. This chain's CDR3 is CASSPTRGAKGNYGYTF. CDR3 nucleotides: TGTGCCAGCAGCCCCACCAGGGGGGCAAAAGGCAACTATGGCTACACCTTC.

This chain uses TRBV6-2 or TRBV6-3 with TRBJ2-7; 7 positions agree with TRBD1. With 6 bases clipped from V and 2 bases from J, the junction kept 13 bases outside the gene matches. Per the germline V gene, CDR1 is MNHEY and CDR2 is SVGEGT. The CDR3 is 16 residues long. The CDR3 bases are TGTGCCAGCAGCAACTTTACCACAGGGGCTGCCTACGAGCAGTACTTC. Its translation: CASSNFTTGAAYEQYF.

There are a few counts of this clone. In nucleotides, the CDR3 is TGCGCCAGCAGCTTCGACATTCACTCTGGAAACACCATATATTTT. This encodes CASSFDIHSGNTIYF. V gene TRBV5-1 combines with J gene TRBJ1-3; D ambiguous. Germline V gene lookup returns CDR1 SGHRS and CDR2 YFSETQ. The CDR3 is 15 amino acids. The V and J ends lost 2 bases and 0 bases respectively, with 9 bases between them.

This chain links TRBV2 with TRBJ2-3, with TRBD1 matching over 7 bases. The CDR3 extends over 15 amino acids. The V segment lost 4 bases and the J segment 6 bases; nucleotides outside the gene matches: 10. Germline-derived CDR1 and CDR2 are SNHLY and FYNNEI. The CDR3 DNA sequence: TGTGCCAGCAGTGCTAACACCCCGACAGGGGATACGCAGTATTTT. Encoded protein: CASSANTPTGDTQYF.

The chain carries TRBV2 and TRBJ1-1; TRBD1 matches 9 bases. V was pared by 7 bases and J by 6 bases, with 9 bases of the junction left unmatched. Germline loops: CDR1 SNHLY, CDR2 FYNNEI. This CDR3 contains 14 residues. The CDR3 DNA is TGTGCCAGCACCTGGGACAGGGTAAGGTCTGAAGCTTTCTTT. Protein product: CASTWDRVRSEAFF.

This chain uses TRBV24-1 with TRBJ2-1; 8 nucleotides match TRBD2. CDR3 length: 18 amino acids. Germline assignment: CDR1 KGHDR and CDR2 SFDVKD. Trimming at V came to 4 bases and at J to 4 bases, leaving 14 bases not matched to a gene. CDR3: CATSEFGTMGGGYNEQFF. DNA of the CDR3: TGTGCCACCAGTGAATTTGGGACTATGGGCGGGGGGTACAATGAGCAGTTCTTC.

The gene calls are TRBV5-5 and TRBJ1-2, with D perhaps TRBD1 (6 bases). Deletions cut 5 bases from V and 4 bases from J, with 12 bases between. From germline, CDR1 is SGHKS and CDR2 YYEKEE (reference sequence). The CDR3 has 13 residues. In nucleotides, the CDR3 is TGTGCCAGCAGGACGGACAGCTTCTATGGCTACACCTTC. Amino acid sequence: CASRTDSFYGYTF.

The chain joins TRBV6-2 or TRBV6-3 to TRBJ1-3; D unclear. V was shortened by 4 bases and J by 2 bases, with 9 bases between the two germline ends. Germline values: CDR1 MNHEY, CDR2 SVGEGT. This CDR3 comprises 14 residues. The CDR3 nucleotides read TGTGCCAGCAGTTTGGCCCCCGCTGGAAACACCATATATTTT. This sequence encodes CASSLAPAGNTIYF.